Presented here are 32 T cell receptor beta chains from one specimen sequenced in a study of T cells in Graves' hyperthyroidism and ophthalmopathy. RNA transcripts served as the template for amplifying TCR beta CDR3 regions. First-round RT-PCR of the TCR CDR3 relied on the HTBI primer set. TCRdb processed the multiplex PCR reads anew with MiXCR; each CDR3 protein has one entry. The sample records 350,000 to 400,000 distinct CDR3 sequences, about 20% being singletons. Sequencing was carried out using blood. The source is a woman under 30 with Graves' hyperthyroidism.

The gene calls are TRBV6-1 and TRBJ1-1; D may be TRBD1 (6 bases). The CDR3 is made up of 12 amino acids. CDR1 MNHNS and CDR2 SASEGT come from the germline V gene. With 6 bases removed from V and 7 bases from J, the gap between germline ends came to 12 bases. The CDR3 DNA reads TGTGCCAGCAGCGACACAGGGTTTGAAGCTTTCTTT. Encoded protein: CASSDTGFEAFF.

This clonotype was found many times. With a much larger clone just one base away, this may be a read error. The J gene is TRBJ1-2, the V gene TRBV12-3 or TRBV12-4; TRBD1 might be the D (6 bases). There are 15 residues in the CDR3. Trimming took off 6 bases at V and 4 bases at J, with 18 bases between the two ends. CDR3 in DNA: TGTGCCAGCAGGACCAGGGGCAGATCAAGCTATGGCTACACCTTC. Its translation: CASRTRGRSSYGYTF.

This clonotype was seen repeatedly, ten times or more. This chain joins TRBV5-1 and TRBJ2-7, with D perhaps assigned TRBD1 or TRBD2 (5 bases each). From germline, CDR1 is SGHRS and CDR2 YFSETQ. Trimming cost V 4 bases and J 3 bases, with 11 bases left between them. The CDR3 has 13 amino acids. CDR3 region: CASSPGTVYEQYF. In DNA, the CDR3 is TGCGCCAGCAGCCCGGGGACCGTCTACGAGCAGTACTTC. The whole variable domain, filled in from reference TRBV5-1 and TRBJ2-7, reads KAGVTQTPRYLIKTRGQQVTLSCSPISGHRSVSWYQQTPGQGLQFLFEYFSETQRNKGNFPGRFSGRQFSNSRSEMNVSTLELGDSALYLCASSPGTVYEQYFGPGTRLTVT.

This clonotype was detected many times. The CDR3 here is CAIRGHSSSGNTIYF. As DNA, the CDR3 is TGTGCCATCAGGGGACACTCCAGCTCTGGAAACACCATATATTTT. J is TRBJ1-3 and V is TRBV10-3; tentatively, D is TRBD1 (6 bases). Germline lookup yields CDR1 ENHRY and CDR2 SYGVKD. The CDR3 is 15 amino acids. Trimming left V 6 bases short and J 0 bases short, with 12 bases between.

Many counts were recorded for this clonotype. The rearrangement links TRBV7-6 to TRBJ1-1, with TRBD1 as a possible D gene (5 bases). V lost 3 bases and J 0 bases, leaving 11 bases between the germline ends. The CDR3 loop spans 15 amino acids. In germline, CDR1 is SGHVS, CDR2 FNYEAQ. DNA of the CDR3: TGTGCCAGCAGCTTTTGGGAGGGGATGAACACTGAAGCTTTCTTT. Residues: CASSFWEGMNTEAFF.

Many counts were recorded for this clonotype. The chain recombines TRBV24-1 with TRBJ1-3, with a weak D call TRBD1 (6 bases). Germline V gene sequence: CDR1 KGHDR, CDR2 SFDVKD. V was clipped by 2 bases and J by 3 bases, with 16 bases between them. This CDR3 spans 17 amino acids. The CDR3 loop is CATSDSRAGARGNTIYF. As DNA, the CDR3 is TGTGCCACCAGTGATTCAAGGGCAGGGGCTCGTGGAAACACCATATATTTT.

This clonotype was counted ten times or more. The chain combines TRBV5-1 with TRBJ2-6, with 11 positions matching TRBD1. CDR1 SGHRS and CDR2 YFSETQ come from the germline V gene. V shed 4 bases, J shed 0 bases, and the junction held 6 bases outside the gene matches. The CDR3 has 18 residues. CDR3 residues: CASSARDRGSSGANVLTF. DNA for the CDR3: TGCGCCAGCAGCGCTCGGGACAGGGGGAGCTCTGGGGCCAACGTCCTGACTTTC.

This clonotype has ten or more counts. The chain employs TRBV12-3 or TRBV12-4 and TRBJ2-7; D is perhaps TRBD2 (6 bases). CDR3 length: 15 residues. The ends were cut back, 0 bases at V and 2 bases at J, with 11 bases in the middle. The CDR3, as DNA: TGTGCCAGCAGTTTAGCCGGGGGAACGGCCTACGAGCAGTACTTC. It encodes CASSLAGGTAYEQYF.

This clonotype occurred many times. The CDR3 sequence is CASSPYGTGFNTEAFF. As DNA, the CDR3 is TGTGCCAGCAGCCCATATGGGACAGGGTTCAACACTGAAGCTTTCTTT. V is TRBV9 and J is TRBJ1-1; 9 bases match TRBD1. Germline CDR1 and CDR2: SGDLS and YYNGEE. The CDR3 loop spans 16 amino acids. Germline trimming cut 4 bases from V and 2 bases from J; bases unmatched to any gene: 9.

This clonotype has at least ten counts. The V gene is TRBV2, the J gene TRBJ1-5; TRBD1 agrees at 7 bases. Germline CDR1 is SNHLY and CDR2 is FYNNEI. V lost 6 bases to trimming and J lost 1 base; unmatched junction nucleotides: 6. The CDR3 spans 15 residues. The CDR3 is CASSNPGQSNQPQHF. CDR3 in DNA: TGTGCCAGCAGCAATCCGGGACAGAGCAATCAGCCCCAGCATTTT.

This clonotype was counted many times. This chain joins TRBV7-2 and TRBJ2-5; D call uncertain. V gave up 3 bases and J gave up 5 bases, with 4 bases separating them. The CDR3 contains 11 residues. Germline-derived CDR1 and CDR2 are SGHTA and FQGNSA. As DNA, the CDR3 is TGTGCCAGCAGCTTTGTCGAGACCCAGTACTTC. Its translation: CASSFVETQYF.

This clonotype has ten or more counts. The chain is built from TRBV7-9 and TRBJ1-1, with 8 bases that match TRBD1. The junction had 12 bases not matched to a gene; V was cut back by 5 bases and J by 10 bases. Per the germline V gene, CDR1 is SEHNR and CDR2 is FQNEAQ (reference sequence). This CDR3 is 14 amino acids long. Written as DNA, the CDR3 is TGTGCCAGCAGCCTGGGACAGGTCGAAAAGGTAGCTTTCTTT. This translates into CASSLGQVEKVAFF.

This clonotype was recorded at least ten times. The rearrangement uses TRBV2 and TRBJ2-2, with TRBD2 identical over 7 bases. The germline V gene encodes CDR1 SNHLY and CDR2 FYNNEI. The CDR3 totals 14 residues. Trimming took 11 bases from V and 3 from J; bases not matched to a gene: 9. CDR3 coding DNA: TGTGCCGGCCGGGGGGATCGAGACACCGGGGAGCTGTTTTTT. Translating it yields CAGRGDRDTGELFF. Complete variable domain (other parts from reference TRBV2 and TRBJ2-2): EPEVTQTPSHQVTQMGQEVILRCVPISNHLYFYWYRQILGQKVEFLVSFYNNEISEKSEIFDDQFSVERPDGSNFTLKIRSTKLEDSAMYFCAGRGDRDTGELFFGEGSRLTVL.

A few counts support this clonotype. V is TRBV20-1 and J is TRBJ2-5; 12 bases align to TRBD2. This CDR3 comprises 16 residues. Germline CDR1 DFQATT, CDR2 SNEGSKA (reference sequence). Unmatched junction bases numbered 7, after V lost 0 bases and J lost 5 bases. Here the CDR3 reads CSARDYLAGGVETQYF. The CDR3 coding sequence is TGCAGTGCTAGAGATTACCTAGCGGGGGGGGTGGAGACCCAGTACTTC.

This sequence joins TRBV20-1 and TRBJ2-7; D possibly corresponds to TRBD1 (7 bases). This CDR3 contains 14 residues. V lost 3 bases, J lost 12 bases, and 24 bases lay in between. CDR1 and CDR2 from the germline V gene are DFQATT and SNEGSKA (reference sequence). The DNA for the CDR3 is TGCAGTGCTAGGGGGCCACCAGGGGGGACCCTCTCGTACTTC. This sequence encodes CSARGPPGGTLSYF.

There are a few counts of this clonotype. The chain has TRBV10-3 and TRBJ2-2; 8 bases agree with TRBD1. The germline V gene has CDR1 ENHRY and CDR2 SYGVKD. V trimming: 9 bases; J trimming: 4 bases; junction bases outside the gene matches: 7. This CDR3 has 14 residues. The CDR3 coding sequence is TGTGCCATGGGGCAGGGGGCGCGCACCGGGGAGCTGTTTTTT. This codes for CAMGQGARTGELFF.

This clonotype was seen repeatedly, ten times or more. This chain uses TRBV7-2 with TRBJ2-5; 9 positions agree with TRBD1. Germline V gene data show CDR1 as SGHTA and CDR2 as FQGNSA. CDR3 length: 14 residues. V lost 5 bases to trimming and J lost 4 bases; unmatched junction nucleotides: 5. CDR3 coding DNA: TGTGCCAGCAGCACTTGGACAGGGGCAGAGACCCAGTACTTC. Translation: CASSTWTGAETQYF.

The chain links TRBV24-1 to TRBJ1-1; D is possibly TRBD1 (5 bases). The germline V gene has CDR1 KGHDR and CDR2 SFDVKD. V lost 5 bases, J lost 5 bases, and 8 bases lay in between. The CDR3 spans 12 residues. The CDR3 region is CATSAGRTEAFF. DNA for the CDR3: TGTGCCACCAGTGCGGGGCGAACTGAAGCTTTCTTT.

Only one count was recorded for this clonotype. This could be a read error, since a much larger clone is one nucleotide away. The chain joins TRBV7-9 to TRBJ2-1; 7 bases fit TRBD2. The last part of the DNA fits TRBJ2-7 better; the J call may be wrong. Germline CDR1 is SEHNR and CDR2 is FQNEAQ (reference sequence). This CDR3 contains 15 residues. The CDR3 DNA reads TGTGCCAGCAGCTTAGTACAGAGGGACTACAATGAGCAGTACTTC. Its translation: CASSLVQRDYNEQYF.

This clonotype occurred many times. The chain has TRBV28 and TRBJ2-7, with D perhaps TRBD1 (6 bases). V was shortened by 6 bases and J by 3 bases, with 12 bases between the two germline ends. The length of the CDR3 is 13 residues. Per the germline V gene, CDR1 is MDHEN and CDR2 is SYDVKM. Written as DNA, the CDR3 is TGTGCCAGCAGAGGGCCAGGGGACTACGAGCAGTACTTC. As protein: CASRGPGDYEQYF.

The chain couples TRBV30 to TRBJ2-7; D not certain. V gave up 4 bases and J gave up 7 bases, with 20 bases separating them. The CDR3 sequence is 14 residues long. Looked up from germline, CDR1 is GTSNPN and CDR2 is SVGIG (reference sequence). The CDR3 loop is CAWNWGNSFGEQYF. CDR3 in DNA: TGTGCCTGGAATTGGGGAAATAGTTTTGGAGAGCAGTACTTC.

This clonotype was counted many times. The genes are TRBV5-1 and TRBJ1-1; a weak D match, TRBD1 (5 bases). The length of the CDR3 is 14 residues. V lost 7 bases and J lost 0, with 13 bases in between. Germline values: CDR1 SGHRS, CDR2 YFSETQ. The CDR3 DNA follows: TGCGCCAGCGGGGCAGGAGATATGAACACTGAAGCTTTCTTT. Translated, it gives CASGAGDMNTEAFF.

The V call is TRBV7-8, the J call TRBJ2-7; TRBD1 matches at 7 bases. CDR1 SGHVS and CDR2 FQNEAQ come from the germline V gene. The CDR3 contains 16 residues. V was pared by 4 bases and J by 5 bases, with 14 bases of the junction left unmatched. CDR3 in DNA: TGTGCCAGCAGCTCACCCCGGCGAGGGGGCGGCCACGAGCAGTACTTC. It specifies CASSSPRRGGGHEQYF.

This clonotype was observed a handful of times. The genes are TRBV6-1 and TRBJ1-2, with D tentatively TRBD1 (5 bases). Germline CDR1 MNHNS, CDR2 SASEGT. CDR3 size: 15 residues. The V end lost 8 bases, the J end lost 8 bases, and 24 bases lay between the germline ends. This chain's CDR3 is CASDIGTVAIWGYTF. For the CDR3, the DNA is TGTGCCAGCGATATAGGGACCGTGGCTATTTGGGGCTACACCTTC.

Ten or more counts support this clonotype. The chain employs TRBV4-1 and TRBJ2-7; 7 nucleotides align to TRBD2. Per germline, CDR1 MGHRA and CDR2 YSYEKL. The CDR3 contains 13 residues. V was pared by 4 bases and J by 2 bases, with 2 bases of the junction left unmatched. The DNA of the CDR3 is TGCGCCAGCAGCCGCGGGAGTCCCTACGAGCAGTACTTC. As protein: CASSRGSPYEQYF.

This clonotype was counted at least ten times. This chain links TRBV12-3 or TRBV12-4 with TRBJ1-3, with D hard to call. V lost 2 bases and J lost 0, with 8 bases in between. The CDR3 is 15 amino acids. The CDR3 reads CASSLRGSSGNTIYF. Here the CDR3 DNA reads TGTGCCAGCAGTTTACGGGGTAGCTCTGGAAACACCATATATTTT.

Concerning this clonotype: A much larger clone is a single base away; this may be a read error. The chain combines TRBV18 with TRBJ1-1, with 8 bases fitting TRBD1. V gave up 1 base and J gave up 0 bases; unmatched junction bases: 7. The CDR3 runs 17 residues. Germline CDR1 reads KGHSH; CDR2 reads LQKENI. CDR3 sequence (DNA): TGTGCCAGCTCACCACGAAGACAGGGGCCCGTGAACACTGAAGCTTTCTTT. It translates to CASSPRRQGPVNTEAFF.

The sample holds many counts of this clonotype. The CDR3 nucleotides read TGCAGTGCTAGATTTTCCCGACGGGGGGGCGACGAGCAGTACTTC. Its protein product is CSARFSRRGGDEQYF. This chain connects TRBV20-1 to TRBJ2-7, with 8 nucleotides matching TRBD2. The CDR3 consists of 15 residues. V shed 2 bases, J shed 5 bases, and the junction held 11 bases outside the gene matches. The germline gives CDR1 DFQATT, CDR2 SNEGSKA (reference sequence).

This clonotype was counted many times. The chain recombines TRBV6-5 with TRBJ1-5; weak D call: TRBD1 (5 bases). From germline, CDR1 is MNHEY and CDR2 SVGAGI. CDR3 length equals 15 residues. Trimming shortened V by 0 bases and J by 3 bases, and 9 bases separated the two germline ends. CDR3 nucleotides: TGTGCCAGCAGTTACTCGGGGACGGCCAATCAGCCCCAGCATTTT. This translates into CASSYSGTANQPQHF.

This clonotype turned up a few times. V gene TRBV11-2 combines with J gene TRBJ1-1, with D unclear. The ends were cut back, 1 base at V and 3 bases at J, with 12 bases in the middle. CDR1 is SGHAT and CDR2 is FQNNGV in the germline V gene. CDR3 size: 15 residues. CDR3 loop: CASSLGAGKYTEAFF. The CDR3 bases are TGTGCCAGCAGCTTAGGAGCGGGAAAATACACTGAAGCTTTCTTT.

The CDR3 loop reads CASSLKSHSTVGRGYTF. The CDR3, as DNA: TGTGCCAGCAGTTTAAAAAGCCACTCGACAGTAGGGCGCGGCTACACCTTC. The chain carries TRBV12-3 or TRBV12-4 and TRBJ1-2; D is perhaps TRBD1 (5 bases). The length of the CDR3 is 17 residues. Deletions cut 2 bases from V and 8 bases from J, with 24 bases between.

This clonotype was observed many times. The rearrangement links TRBV20-1 to TRBJ1-6, with 9 positions matching TRBD1. Germline values: CDR1 DFQATT, CDR2 SNEGSKA (reference sequence). The length of the CDR3 is 13 residues. CDR3 loop: CIGSGTGNSPLHF. Here the CDR3 DNA reads TGCATAGGCTCCGGGACAGGGAATTCACCCCTCCACTTT.